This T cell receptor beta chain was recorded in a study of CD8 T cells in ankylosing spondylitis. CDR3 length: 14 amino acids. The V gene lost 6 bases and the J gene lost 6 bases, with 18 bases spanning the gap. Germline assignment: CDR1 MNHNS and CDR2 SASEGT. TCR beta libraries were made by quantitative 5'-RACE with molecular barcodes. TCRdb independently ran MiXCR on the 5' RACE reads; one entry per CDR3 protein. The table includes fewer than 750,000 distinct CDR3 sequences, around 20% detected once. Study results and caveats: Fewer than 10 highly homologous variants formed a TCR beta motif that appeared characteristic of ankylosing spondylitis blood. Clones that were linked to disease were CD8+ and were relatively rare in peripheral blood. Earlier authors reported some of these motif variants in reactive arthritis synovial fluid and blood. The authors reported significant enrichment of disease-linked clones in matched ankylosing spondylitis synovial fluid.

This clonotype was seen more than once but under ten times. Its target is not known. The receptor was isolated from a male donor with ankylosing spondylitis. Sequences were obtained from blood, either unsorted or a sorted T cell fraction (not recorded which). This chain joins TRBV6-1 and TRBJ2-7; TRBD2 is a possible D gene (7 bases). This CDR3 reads CASSPSGRGREQYF. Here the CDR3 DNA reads TGTGCCAGCAGCCCCTCAGGGCGGGGGCGCGAGCAGTACTTC.